The T cell receptor beta chain under discussion was sequenced for a study of T cell responses to AZD1222 COVID-19 vaccine. Whole-study findings and limits: Donors were chiefly white British, with a greater number of females, and clonal diversity was perhaps underestimated.

The CDR3 has 12 amino acids. Germline values: CDR1 MGHRA, CDR2 YSYEKL. V lost 1 base and J lost 5, with 4 bases in between. Note on this clone: The antigen is unknown.

Sequencing was performed with immunoSEQ multiplex PCR; in TCRdb, only in-frame clones are kept and a portion is missing. The repertoire holds 150,000 or so clones, with 91% as singletons. The source of this sequence is an adult who received the AZD1222 COVID-19 vaccine. The sequencing here drew on peripheral blood, taken 28 days after the second AZD1222 dose. V and J are TRBV4-1 and TRBJ2-3; D is ambiguous. Written as DNA, the CDR3 is TGCGCCAGCAGCCAAGTGAGAGATACGCAGTATTTT. It codes for CASSQVRDTQYF.